Listed here are 14 T cell receptor beta chains from one sample, sequenced in a study of blood T cell repertoires in COVID-19. Profiled with immunoSEQ multiplex PCR; TCRdb holds only in-frame clones, not every one. The sample contains 70,000 to 95,000 clones, roughly 86% of which appear only once. The sample taken for sequencing was peripheral blood. The origin of the receptors is a human donor in a cohort sampled during active COVID-19.

The chain couples TRBV27 to TRBJ2-1; TRBD2 matches 8 bases. V was pared by 7 bases and J by 2 bases, with 4 bases of the junction left unmatched. The germline CDR1 and CDR2 sequences are MNHEY and SMNVEV (reference sequence). This CDR3 has 14 amino acids. The DNA of the CDR3 is TGTGCCAGCAAAGCGGGGGTTACCTACAATGAGCAGTTCTTC. This sequence encodes CASKAGVTYNEQFF.

The J gene is TRBJ2-7, the V gene TRBV11-2; D might be TRBD1 (6 bases). The germline gives CDR1 SGHAT, CDR2 FQNNGV. The CDR3 has 17 residues. V lost 6 bases and J 1 base, leaving 22 bases between the germline ends. CDR3 sequence reads: CASSSVRGSQNSYEQYF. Written as DNA, the CDR3 is TGTGCCAGCAGTTCAGTCAGGGGCAGCCAAAATTCCTACGAGCAGTACTTC.

This clone was detected only a few times. This chain uses TRBV21-1 with TRBJ2-1; TRBD1, the D gene given by the table, was not confirmed from the DNA. TRBV21-1 has pseudogene status. CDR3 length: 16 amino acids. The CDR3 DNA sequence: TGTGCCAGCAGCAAACCACAGCCCAGCCCCTACAATGAGCAGTTCTTC. The encoded protein is CASSKPQPSPYNEQFF.

The V gene is TRBV11-3, the J gene TRBJ2-1, with 7 bases matching TRBD2. Germline CDR1 is SGHNT and CDR2 is YENEEA. The CDR3 contains 15 residues. V shed 5 bases, J shed 1 base, and the junction held 5 bases outside the gene matches. The CDR3 loop is CASSKTSASYNEQFF. The CDR3 DNA sequence: TGTGCCAGCAGCAAAACTAGCGCGTCCTACAATGAGCAGTTCTTC. Based on the CDR3 plus reference TRBV11-3 and TRBJ2-1, the full variable domain is EAGVVQSPRYKIIEKKQPVAFWCNPISGHNTLYWYLQNLGQGPELLIRYENEEAVDDSQLPKDRFSAERLKGVDSTLKIQPAELGDSAVYLCASSKTSASYNEQFFGPGTRLTVL.

The rearrangement uses TRBV19 and TRBJ1-2; D is unresolved. This CDR3 is 16 amino acids long. From germline, CDR1 is LNHDA and CDR2 SQIVND (reference sequence). The germline V and J ends were trimmed by 3 bases and 8 bases, with 22 bases remaining between them. CDR3 nucleotides: TGTGCCAGTAGTATTCGGAGGGATTCCCCTAAAATGGGCTACACCTTC. This sequence encodes CASSIRRDSPKMGYTF.

This sequence joins TRBV5-4 and TRBJ2-3; TRBD1 aligns across 7 bases. V lost 5 bases, J lost 0 bases, and 9 bases stayed unmatched. There are 16 residues in the CDR3. Germline CDR1 reads SGHNT; CDR2 reads YYREEE (reference sequence). CDR3 in DNA: TGTGCCAGCAGTTACACCGGGACAGTTAGCACAGATACGCAGTATTTT. It encodes CASSYTGTVSTDTQYF.

Points on this clone: The conserved phenylalanine or tryptophan is not found at the CDR3 terminus, so this likely reflects a read error. The DNA is left out, because the CDR3 cannot be placed on it with certainty; the CDR3 is given as TCRdb lists it. The chain employs TRBV19 and TRBJ1-4. Germline V CDR1 and CDR2: LNHDA, SQIVND (reference sequence). A total of 9 residues make up the CDR3, ends included. This chain's CDR3 is CAKSSSLFL.

This chain connects TRBV7-2 to TRBJ1-6, with D possibly TRBD1 on 5 matching bases. Trimming left V 1 base short and J 7 bases short, with 11 bases between. The germline CDR1 and CDR2 sequences are SGHTA and FQGNSA. The CDR3 is made up of 15 amino acids. The CDR3 spells CASSLESGVNSPLHF. The CDR3 DNA sequence: TGTGCCAGCAGCTTAGAGTCGGGGGTAAATTCACCCCTCCACTTT.

The chain carries TRBV27 and TRBJ2-3; TRBD1 agrees at 10 bases. The CDR3 extends over 16 amino acids. V lost 6 bases to trimming and J lost 0 bases; unmatched junction nucleotides: 6. From germline, CDR1 is MNHEY and CDR2 SMNVEV (reference sequence). CDR3 sequence: CASSPDRGRSTDTQYF. The CDR3 coding sequence is TGTGCCAGCAGCCCTGACAGGGGGCGAAGCACAGATACGCAGTATTTT.

V usage is TRBV19 and J usage is TRBJ2-1, with a possible D match to TRBD2 (5 bases). The V gene's germline CDR1 is LNHDA and CDR2 SQIVND (reference sequence). V dropped 5 bases and J dropped 6 bases, with 14 bases sitting between them. This CDR3 is built from 14 residues. The CDR3 reads CASSSQDFGNEQFF. CDR3 coding DNA: TGTGCCAGTAGTTCTCAGGACTTCGGCAATGAGCAGTTCTTC.

The V call is TRBV7-2, the J call TRBJ1-2; 7 nucleotides agree with TRBD1. Per germline, CDR1 SGHTA and CDR2 FQGNSA. The length of the CDR3 is 15 residues. Unmatched junction bases numbered 10, after V lost 5 bases and J lost 4 bases. The CDR3 DNA sequence: TGTGCCAGCAGCCCCTCGTCGACAGGGATCTATGGCTACACCTTC. The encoded protein is CASSPSSTGIYGYTF.

V gene TRBV5-1 combines with J gene TRBJ2-3; 8 bases map to TRBD1. The germline CDR1 and CDR2 sequences are SGHRS and YFSETQ. The V segment lost 0 bases and the J segment 0 bases; nucleotides outside the gene matches: 3. The CDR3 is 16 residues long. DNA of the CDR3: TGCGCCAGCAGCTTGGGGCCAGGGGGCAGCACAGATACGCAGTATTTT. Its translation is CASSLGPGGSTDTQYF. The whole variable domain, filled in from reference TRBV5-1 and TRBJ2-3, reads KAGVTQTPRYLIKTRGQQVTLSCSPISGHRSVSWYQQTPGQGLQFLFEYFSETQRNKGNFPGRFSGRQFSNSRSEMNVSTLELGDSALYLCASSLGPGGSTDTQYFGPGTRLTVL.

This clone was counted a single time. The gene calls are TRBV10-2 and TRBJ1-3, with a weak D call TRBD1 (6 bases). Per the germline V gene, CDR1 is WSHSY and CDR2 is SAAADI. The CDR3 length is 15 residues. The germline V and J ends were trimmed by 6 bases and 0 bases, with 12 bases remaining between them. The CDR3 here is CASSPGTHSGNTIYF. CDR3 DNA: TGCGCCAGCAGCCCCGGGACACACTCTGGAAACACCATATATTTT.

The rearrangement links TRBV7-8 to TRBJ1-2; D is uncertain. Deletions cut 7 bases from V and 11 bases from J, with 14 bases between. Germline lookup yields CDR1 SGHVS and CDR2 FQNEAQ. This CDR3 has 11 amino acids. The CDR3 region is CASKQRGGYTF. The CDR3 region has the DNA TGTGCCAGCAAGCAACGCGGTGGTTACACCTTC.